A selection of T cell receptor beta chains follows, all from one sample in a study of cytomegalovirus exposure and HLA in healthy donors. Clones were read by immunoSEQ multiplex PCR, and TCRdb kept only the in-frame ones, dropping some. Among around 120,000 clones listed, about 70% were seen once. Sequencing was performed on PBMCs. These receptors all stem from a woman aged 55-69 years in good health and CMV-seropositive. The CDR3 runs from the conserved cysteine through the conserved F or W.

j_call v_call cdr3_aa
TRBJ1-1 TRBV11-2 CASSAQGNTEAFF
TRBJ1-6 TRBV29-1 CSVVIAGNSPLHF
TRBJ2-2 TRBV5-4 CASSSALGATGELFF
TRBJ2-4 TRBV5-1 CASSAVTGSNIQYF
TRBJ1-1 TRBV12-5 CASGLWTGDDVNTEAFF
TRBJ1-2 TRBV7-3 CASSPGTGKANYGYTF
TRBJ2-3 TRBV6-1 CASTVGGYTDTQYF
TRBJ2-5 TRBV7-3 CASSLGTRGGGTQYF
TRBJ2-7 TRBV14 CASSQTLLAGGPHYEQYF
TRBJ2-7 TRBV6-1 CASSEAPFGTGYEQYF